These T cell receptor beta chains were read from a single sample in a study of CD8 T cells in Susac syndrome. TCRdb recomputed calls from the immunoSEQ multiplex PCR reads with MiXCR, one row per CDR3 protein. The sample consists of a few hundred thousand distinct CDR3 sequences, 90% to 95% of them appearing once. The sequencing sample was made of CD8+ T cells from PBMCs. These receptors were obtained from a human donor with multiple sclerosis. The conserved cysteine and the conserved F or W are not part of the CDR3 here. The order of the fields is clone size, V gene, D gene, CDR3 protein. D genes are given only for firm matches. Part of the rows lack a size; the others show once, few, many or a class for expanded clones.

- TRBV13 TRBD1 ASSLRTGEGSLSYEQY
once TRBV2 - ASRDQSLEAF
- TRBV12-3/TRBV12-4 - ASSLAPRGTGELF
- TRBV6-2/TRBV6-3 - ASTQGTEAF
- TRBV30 TRBD2 AWTSGGWNEQF
- TRBV5-6 TRBD1 ASSFSRSGTGAKNTQY
once TRBV13 - ASSPRGPNTEAF
- TRBV5-1 - ASSLFTGSSSEVF
- TRBV6-5 - ASSYFPLRAPPGELF
- TRBV13 TRBD1 ASSLGDPSGGIQY
- TRBV9 - ASSVPASTSTDTQY
- TRBV6-6 TRBD1 ASSYPGTAVEAF
- TRBV7-9 - ASSFPDRSGSGNTIY
- TRBV5-4 - ASSLDGQSIYGYT
few TRBV7-9 - ASSFAPGARDEQY
- TRBV19 - ASSSRSGSSGYT
- TRBV7-9 - ASSPMDVRTYEQY
once TRBV29-1 - SVTPLLGGETQY
- TRBV3-1 - ASSQWEGGELF
- TRBV12-3/TRBV12-4 - ASTEGSSIHHIQETQY
- TRBV16 - ASSQWANTEAF
- TRBV30 TRBD1 AWRGGTGVYEQY
- TRBV5-1 TRBD2 ASSFASGSMDTQY
few TRBV18 - ASSPAGTDTQY
- TRBV6-5 TRBD2 ASSYDGRNEQF
- TRBV24-1 - ATKPRDRTDTQY
once TRBV3-1 - ASSQPQATNEKLF
- TRBV27 - ASSLGIPYEQY
- TRBV7-6 TRBD2 ASSPRLAGSDEQY
- TRBV12-3/TRBV12-4 - ASSLRSGNQPQH
few TRBV7-9 - ASSLGGEETQY
- TRBV6-6 - ASSYPSGPRRETQY
- TRBV20-1 TRBD1 SARKGVGQGGLETQY
- TRBV12-3/TRBV12-4 TRBD2 ASTPEGRGWNEQF
few TRBV6-5 - ASSASSYNEQF
- TRBV27 TRBD2 ASSLSWGEGFAGELF
- TRBV21-1 - ASTPVDRGQEETQY
- TRBV2 - ASSDWSSLGELF
- TRBV12-3/TRBV12-4 - ASSHPGEGGFHEQY